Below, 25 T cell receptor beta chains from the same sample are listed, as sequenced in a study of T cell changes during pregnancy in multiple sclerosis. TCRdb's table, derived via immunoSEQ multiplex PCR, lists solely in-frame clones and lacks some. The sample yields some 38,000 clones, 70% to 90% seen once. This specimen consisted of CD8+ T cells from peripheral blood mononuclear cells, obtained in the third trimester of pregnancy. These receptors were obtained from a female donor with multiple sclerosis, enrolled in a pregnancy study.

CDR3 residues: CASSLPTAAYEQYF. The CDR3 region has the DNA TGTGCCAGCAGCTTGCCGACAGCAGCCTACGAGCAGTACTTC. The J gene is TRBJ2-7, the V gene TRBV5-6, with a weak D call TRBD1 (5 bases). The CDR3 contains 14 residues. The ends were cut back, 1 base at V and 2 bases at J, with 10 bases in the middle. Germline V gives CDR1 SGHDT, CDR2 YYEEEE.

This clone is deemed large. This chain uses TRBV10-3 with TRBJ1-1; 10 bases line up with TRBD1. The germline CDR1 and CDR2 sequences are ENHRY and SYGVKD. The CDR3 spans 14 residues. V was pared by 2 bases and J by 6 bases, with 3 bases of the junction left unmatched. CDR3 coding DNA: TGTGCCATCAGTGAGGGGACAGGGGACTCTGAAGCTTTCTTT. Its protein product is CAISEGTGDSEAFF.

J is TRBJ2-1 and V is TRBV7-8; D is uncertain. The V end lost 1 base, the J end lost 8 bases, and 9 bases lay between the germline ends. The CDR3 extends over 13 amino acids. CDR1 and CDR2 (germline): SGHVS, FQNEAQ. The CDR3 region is CASSLGFQYEQFF. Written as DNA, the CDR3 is TGTGCCAGCAGCTTAGGTTTCCAATATGAGCAGTTCTTC.

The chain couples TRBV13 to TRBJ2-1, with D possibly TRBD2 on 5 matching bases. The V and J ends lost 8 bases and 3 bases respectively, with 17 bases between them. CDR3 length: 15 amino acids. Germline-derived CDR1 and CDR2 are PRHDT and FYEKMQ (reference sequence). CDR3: CASAYRASSYNEQFF. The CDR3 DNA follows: TGTGCCAGCGCCTATAGGGCTAGCAGCTACAATGAGCAGTTCTTC.

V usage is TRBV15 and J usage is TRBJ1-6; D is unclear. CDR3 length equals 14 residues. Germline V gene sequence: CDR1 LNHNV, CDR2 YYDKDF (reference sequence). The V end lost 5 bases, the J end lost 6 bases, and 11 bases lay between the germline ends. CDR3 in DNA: TGTGCCACCAGCTTCCGACTTTTTAATTCACCCCTCCACTTT. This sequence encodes CATSFRLFNSPLHF.

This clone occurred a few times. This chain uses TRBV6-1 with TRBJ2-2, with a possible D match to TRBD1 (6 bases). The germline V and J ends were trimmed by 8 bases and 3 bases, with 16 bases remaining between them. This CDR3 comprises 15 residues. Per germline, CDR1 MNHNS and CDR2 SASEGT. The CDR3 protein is CASPCQDRDTGELFF. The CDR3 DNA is TGTGCCAGCCCCTGTCAGGACAGAGACACCGGGGAGCTGTTTTTT.

The CDR3: CASRMLVDYNSPLHF. The CDR3 DNA reads as TGTGCCAGCAGGATGCTCGTAGACTATAATTCACCCCTCCACTTT. The chain has TRBV2 and TRBJ1-6, with no clear D. The CDR3 has 15 amino acids. Germline V CDR1 and CDR2: SNHLY, FYNNEI. V was cut by 6 bases and J by 3 bases, with 12 bases left in between.

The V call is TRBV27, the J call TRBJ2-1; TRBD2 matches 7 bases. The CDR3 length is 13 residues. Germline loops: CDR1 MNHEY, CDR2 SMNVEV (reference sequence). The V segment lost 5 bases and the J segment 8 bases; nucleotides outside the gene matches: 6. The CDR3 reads CASSVGGVHEQFF. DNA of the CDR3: TGTGCCAGCAGTGTGGGGGGGGTTCATGAGCAGTTCTTC.

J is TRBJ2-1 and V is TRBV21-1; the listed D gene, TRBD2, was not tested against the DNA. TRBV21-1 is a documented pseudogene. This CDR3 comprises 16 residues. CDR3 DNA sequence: TGTGCCAGCAGCAATTCCCCCGGGATTCCCTACAATGAGCAGTTCTTC. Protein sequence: CASSNSPGIPYNEQFF.

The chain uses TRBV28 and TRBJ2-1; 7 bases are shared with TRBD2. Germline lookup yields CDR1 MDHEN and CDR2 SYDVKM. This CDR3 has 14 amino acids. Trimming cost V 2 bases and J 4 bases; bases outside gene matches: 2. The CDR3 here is CASSLGGLYNEQFF. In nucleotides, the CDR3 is TGTGCCAGCAGTTTAGGGGGACTATACAATGAGCAGTTCTTC.

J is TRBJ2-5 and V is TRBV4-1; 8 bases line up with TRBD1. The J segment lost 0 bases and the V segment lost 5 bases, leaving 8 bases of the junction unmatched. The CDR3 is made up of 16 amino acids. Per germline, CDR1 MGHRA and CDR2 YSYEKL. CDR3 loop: CASSTRQGSNQETQYF. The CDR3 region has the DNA TGCGCCAGCAGCACGCGACAGGGGTCGAACCAAGAGACCCAGTACTTC.

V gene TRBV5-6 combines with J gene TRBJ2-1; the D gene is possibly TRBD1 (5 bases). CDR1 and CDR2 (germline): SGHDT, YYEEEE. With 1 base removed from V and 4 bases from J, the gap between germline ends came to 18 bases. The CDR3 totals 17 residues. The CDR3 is CASSLMIGQGPYNEQFF. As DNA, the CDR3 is TGTGCCAGCAGCTTGATGATAGGGCAGGGTCCGTACAATGAGCAGTTCTTC.

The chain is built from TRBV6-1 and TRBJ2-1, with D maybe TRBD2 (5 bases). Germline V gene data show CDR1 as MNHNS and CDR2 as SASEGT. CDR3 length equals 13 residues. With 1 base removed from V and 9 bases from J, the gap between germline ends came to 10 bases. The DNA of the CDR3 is TGTGCCAGCAGTGAAGAGGAGGCGGGTGAGCAGTTCTTC. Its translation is CASSEEEAGEQFF.

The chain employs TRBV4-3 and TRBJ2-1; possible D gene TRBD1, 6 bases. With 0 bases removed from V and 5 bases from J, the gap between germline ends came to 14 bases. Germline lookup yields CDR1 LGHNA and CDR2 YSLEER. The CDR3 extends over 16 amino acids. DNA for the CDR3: TGCGCCAGCAGCCAAGATCCCAGGGGATCGCACAATGAGCAGTTCTTC. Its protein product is CASSQDPRGSHNEQFF.

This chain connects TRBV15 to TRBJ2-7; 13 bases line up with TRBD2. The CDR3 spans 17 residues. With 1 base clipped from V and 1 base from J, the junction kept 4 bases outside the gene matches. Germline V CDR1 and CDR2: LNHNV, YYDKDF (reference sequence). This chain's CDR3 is CATSRVLLAGGSYEQYF. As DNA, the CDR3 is TGTGCCACCAGCAGAGTACTACTAGCGGGGGGGTCCTACGAGCAGTACTTC.

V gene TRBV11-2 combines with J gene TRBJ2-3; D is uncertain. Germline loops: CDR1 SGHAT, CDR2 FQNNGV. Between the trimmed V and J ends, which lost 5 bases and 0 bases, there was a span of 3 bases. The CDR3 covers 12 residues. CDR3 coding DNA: TGTGCCAGCAGCATAAGCACAGATACGCAGTATTTT. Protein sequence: CASSISTDTQYF.

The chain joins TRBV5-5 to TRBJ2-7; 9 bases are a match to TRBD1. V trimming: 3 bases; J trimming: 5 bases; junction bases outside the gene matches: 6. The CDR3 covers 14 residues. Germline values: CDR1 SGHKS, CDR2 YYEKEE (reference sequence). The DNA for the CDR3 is TGTGCCAGCAGCTCCCGGGACAGGGCTGACGAGCAGTACTTC. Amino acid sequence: CASSSRDRADEQYF.

CDR3 protein: CASSLGGDEAFF. The CDR3 bases are TGTGCCAGCAGTCTCGGGGGGGATGAAGCTTTCTTT. V and J are TRBV27 and TRBJ1-1, with TRBD1 as a possible D gene (5 bases). Trimming removed 5 bases at V and 7 bases at J, with 11 bases between. Germline V gives CDR1 MNHEY, CDR2 SMNVEV (reference sequence). CDR3 length equals 12 residues.

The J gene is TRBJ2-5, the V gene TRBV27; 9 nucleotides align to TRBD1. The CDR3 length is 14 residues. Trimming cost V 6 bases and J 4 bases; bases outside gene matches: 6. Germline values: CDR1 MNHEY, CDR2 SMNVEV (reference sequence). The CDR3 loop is CASRRTGVSETQYF. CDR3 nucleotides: TGTGCCAGCAGACGGACAGGGGTTTCAGAGACCCAGTACTTC.

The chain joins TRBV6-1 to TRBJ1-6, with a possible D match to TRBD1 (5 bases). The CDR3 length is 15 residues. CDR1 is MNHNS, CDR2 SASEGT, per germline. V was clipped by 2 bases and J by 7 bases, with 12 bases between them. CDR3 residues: CASSEIVTENSPLHF. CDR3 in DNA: TGTGCCAGCAGTGAAATAGTGACAGAAAATTCACCCCTCCACTTT.

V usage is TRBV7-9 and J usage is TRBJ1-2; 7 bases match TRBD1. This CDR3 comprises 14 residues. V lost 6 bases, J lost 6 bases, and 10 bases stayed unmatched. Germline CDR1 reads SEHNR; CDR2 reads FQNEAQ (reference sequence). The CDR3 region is CASSLSGTEDGYTF. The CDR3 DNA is TGTGCCAGCAGTCTATCCGGGACAGAGGATGGCTACACCTTC.

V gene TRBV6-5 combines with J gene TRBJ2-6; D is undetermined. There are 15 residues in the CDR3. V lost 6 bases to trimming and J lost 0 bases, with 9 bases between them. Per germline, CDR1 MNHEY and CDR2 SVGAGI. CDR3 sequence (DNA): TGTGCCAGCAGACCCGCCTACTCTGGGGCCAACGTCCTGACTTTC. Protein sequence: CASRPAYSGANVLTF.

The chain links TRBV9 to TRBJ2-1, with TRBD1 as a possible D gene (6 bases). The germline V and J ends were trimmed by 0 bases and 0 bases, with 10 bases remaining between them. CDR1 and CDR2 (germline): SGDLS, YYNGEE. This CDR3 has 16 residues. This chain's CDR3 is CASSVAGAVSYNEQFF. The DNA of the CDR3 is TGTGCCAGCAGCGTAGCAGGGGCGGTCTCCTACAATGAGCAGTTCTTC.

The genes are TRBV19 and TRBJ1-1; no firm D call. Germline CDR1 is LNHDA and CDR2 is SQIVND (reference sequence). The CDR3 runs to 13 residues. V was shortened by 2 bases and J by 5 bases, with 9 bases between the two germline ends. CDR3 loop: CASSIQDWTEAFF. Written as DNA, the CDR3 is TGTGCCAGTAGTATACAGGATTGGACTGAAGCTTTCTTT. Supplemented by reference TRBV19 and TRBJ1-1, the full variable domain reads DGGITQSPKYLFRKEGQNVTLSCEQNLNHDAMYWYRQDPGQGLRLIYYSQIVNDFQKGDIAEGYSVSREKKESFPLTVTSAQKNPTAFYLCASSIQDWTEAFFGQGTRLTVV.

This CDR3 reads CASSYGEGNEQFF. The CDR3 nucleotides are TGTGCCAGCAGTTACGGGGAGGGAAATGAGCAGTTCTTC. The chain has TRBV6-5 and TRBJ2-1, with 7 bases fitting TRBD2. With 2 bases clipped from V and 7 bases from J, the junction kept 2 bases outside the gene matches. Germline V gene lookup returns CDR1 MNHEY and CDR2 SVGAGI. The CDR3 length is 13 residues.